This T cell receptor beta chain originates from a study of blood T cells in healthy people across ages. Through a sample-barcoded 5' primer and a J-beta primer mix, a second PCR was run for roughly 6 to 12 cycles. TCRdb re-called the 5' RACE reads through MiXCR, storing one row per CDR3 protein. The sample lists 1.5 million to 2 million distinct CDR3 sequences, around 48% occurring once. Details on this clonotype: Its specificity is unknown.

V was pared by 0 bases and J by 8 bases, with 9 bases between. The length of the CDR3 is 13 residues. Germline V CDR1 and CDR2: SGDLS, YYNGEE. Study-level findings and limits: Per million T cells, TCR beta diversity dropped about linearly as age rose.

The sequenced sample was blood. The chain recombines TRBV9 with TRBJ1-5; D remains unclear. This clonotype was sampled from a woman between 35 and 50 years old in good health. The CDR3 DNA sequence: TGTGCCAGCAGCGTAGGTGCCGGGGAGCCCCAGCATTTT. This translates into CASSVGAGEPQHF.